The present T cell receptor (beta chain) was sequenced within a study of glioma-infiltrating T cells. Study information: Samples included WHO grade II oligodendrogliomas or astrocytomas and initial-diagnosis grade IV glioblastomas.

Amplification of TCR alpha and beta CDR3 regions from RNA used iRepertoire nested multiplex PCR. Via MiXCR, TCRdb re-called the multiplex PCR reads, giving one row per CDR3 protein. The sample lists 400,000 or so distinct CDR3 sequences, 41% seen once, with approximately 12% in the top ten. This clonotype was seen repeatedly, ten times or more. Its antigen is unknown. Study-wide results and limits: Above-expected tissue-blood divergence occurred in all gliomas, most in low-grade ones. Tissue and blood shared very few CDR3 sequences.

The length of the CDR3 is 16 residues. The V end was cut by 7 bases, the J end by 8 bases, with 26 bases between. Germline V gene data show CDR1 as MNHNS and CDR2 as SASEGT. Sequenced material: glioma tissue, nonneoplastic brain tissue, or PBMCs (not recorded which). The clonotype comes from a human donor with low-grade glioma or glioblastoma, undergoing nonglioma brain surgery, or in good health (not recorded which). The chain couples TRBV6-1 to TRBJ1-2, with D perhaps matching TRBD1 (5 bases). CDR3 in DNA: TGTGCCAGCATTCAGGGACCCCCCGTGTCGACTAAGGGCTACACCTTC. Its protein product is CASIQGPPVSTKGYTF.